In its sample, the clone carrying this T cell receptor beta chain was seen many times. Its target is unknown. Per the original methods: Researchers built a distant-metastasis classifier for papillary thyroid cancer that drew on CDR3 differences across clinicopathological groups. TCRdb re-called the PCR reads with MiXCR. The V and J calls and clone size are TCRdb's, not the authors'. The data contain approximately 25,000 clones, about a quarter of them singletons. No patient received treatment before thyroid surgery. This specimen belongs to a study of metastatic and nonmetastatic thyroid tumors. About the study: Peripheral blood and tumor or nodule samples from malignant and benign thyroid patients were compared.

Study findings and constraints: Compared with benign nodules, malignant thyroid tumors were reported to have significantly higher TCR beta diversity in both blood and tumor.

The V gene lost 4 bases and the J gene lost 2 bases, with 9 bases spanning the gap. Germline CDR1 and CDR2: MDHEN and SYDVKM. The CDR3 loop spans 14 amino acids. This chain joins TRBV28 and TRBJ1-5; maybe TRBD1 (6 bases). Specimen: blood. This TCR was sampled from a male donor with papillary thyroid cancer or a benign thyroid nodule (not recorded which). Some clones in this sample may be carry-over from other donors' samples. CDR3 coding DNA: TGTGCCAGCAGTTCCAGGGGCGGCAATCAGCCCCAGCATTTT. This sequence encodes CASSSRGGNQPQHF.